Listed below are T cell receptor beta chains from one sample, sequenced in a study of blood T cell repertoires in COVID-19. Here immunoSEQ multiplex PCR was the method, and the copy in TCRdb shows in-frame clones only, minus some. The sample consists of about 120,000 clones, roughly four fifths of them appearing once. The sequencing input was peripheral blood. Receptors originate from a man aged 70 or older with active or convalescent COVID-19. Each CDR3 is given with its conserved first and last residue. The order of the fields is clone size, D gene, V gene, J gene, CDR3 protein, CDR3 DNA. A D gene is named only where the DNA matches it firmly. Clone size is given for some rows only: seen once, a few or many times, or a class if the clone is expanded.

>.|.|TRBV24-1|TRBJ2-2
CATRKTGDTGELFF
TGTGCCACCAGGAAAACGGGGGACACCGGGGAGCTGTTTTTT
>.|.|TRBV18|TRBJ1-1
CASSVQGNTEAFF
TGTGCCAGCTCAGTACAGGGAAACACTGAAGCTTTCTTT
>.|.|TRBV6-5|TRBJ2-7
CASSYRLLASEQYF
TGTGCCAGCAGTTACCGGCTGTTAGCCAGCGAGCAGTACTTC
>.|TRBD1|TRBV5-1|TRBJ1-2
CASRLGQALYGYTF
TGCGCCAGCAGACTTGGACAGGCCCTCTATGGCTACACCTTC
>.|.|TRBV25-1|TRBJ1-1
CASRGGSQGNTEAFF
TGTGCCAGCAGGGGAGGTAGTCAGGGGAACACTGAAGCTTTCTTT
>.|.|TRBV7-3|TRBJ2-3
CASSLGLASTDTQYF
TGTGCCAGCAGCTTAGGGCTAGCGAGCACAGATACGCAGTATTTT
>.|TRBD2|TRBV7-2|TRBJ2-7
CASSATSGGGGREQYF
TGTGCCAGCAGCGCTACCTCTGGGGGGGGAGGGCGCGAGCAGTACTTC
>.|.|TRBV25-1|TRBJ1-6
CASSDVQGGSPLHF
TGTGCCAGCAGTGATGTCCAGGGTGGATCACCCCTCCACTTT
>.|TRBD1|TRBV6-5|TRBJ2-7
CASSYDREGYEQYF
TGTGCCAGCAGTTACGACAGGGAAGGCTACGAGCAGTACTTC
>few|TRBD1|TRBV5-4|TRBJ1-2
CASRPQDRGRGYTF
TGTGCCAGCAGACCCCAGGACAGGGGGCGAGGCTACACCTTC
>.|.|TRBV28|TRBJ2-3
CASSLPPTSGTQYF
TGTGCCAGCAGTTTGCCCCCCACTAGTGGCACGCAGTATTTT
>.|.|TRBV3-1/TRBV3-2|TRBJ1-1
CASSQSGASTEAFF
TGTGCCAGCAGCCAGTCAGGGGCCAGCACTGAAGCTTTCTTT
>.|.|TRBV27|TRBJ1-1
CASSLNRVSNTEAFF
TGTGCCAGCAGTTTGAACAGGGTCTCGAACACTGAAGCTTTCTTT
>.|.|TRBV18|TRBJ1-5
CASSQQGGQPQHF
TGTGCCAGCTCACAGCAGGGTGGTCAGCCCCAGCATTTT
>.|TRBD2|TRBV13|TRBJ2-1
CASSLLAGGNNEQFF
TGTGCCAGCAGCTTATTAGCGGGGGGTAACAATGAGCAGTTCTTC
>.|.|TRBV4-1|TRBJ1-4
CATSTRINEKLFF
TGCGCCACTTCGACACGGATTAATGAAAAACTGTTTTTT
>.|.|TRBV24-1|TRBJ2-1
CATSDFHSGVSSHEQFF
TGTGCCACCAGTGATTTTCACTCCGGAGTCAGTTCACATGAGCAGTTCTTC
>.|TRBD1|TRBV4-2|TRBJ1-6
CASSQETGGDSPLHF
TGTGCCAGCAGCCAGGAAACAGGGGGGGATTCACCCCTCCACTTT
>once|.|TRBV28|TRBJ1-2
CASRPFQIGDYGYTF
TGTGCCAGCAGACCCTTCCAGATCGGGGACTATGGCTACACCTTC
>few|TRBD1|TRBV19|TRBJ2-2
CASSIDRGNTGELFF
TGTGCCAGTAGTATCGACAGGGGGAACACCGGGGAGCTGTTTTTT
>.|TRBD1|TRBV5-1|TRBJ1-1
CASSLRDSLNTEAFF
TGCGCCAGCAGCTTGAGGGACAGCTTGAACACTGAAGCTTTCTTT
>once|TRBD2|TRBV10-3|TRBJ2-2
CAISEGLADSNTGELFF
TGTGCCATCAGTGAGGGACTAGCGGACTCGAACACCGGGGAGCTGTTTTTT
>.|.|TRBV27|TRBJ1-2
CASSLMLGLYGYTF
TGTGCCAGCAGTTTGATGCTGGGGCTTTATGGCTACACCTTC
>.|.|TRBV3-1/TRBV3-2|TRBJ2-2
CASSLTDSRTGELFF
TGTGCCAGCAGCTTAACCGACAGCCGCACCGGGGAGCTGTTTTTT